The rows below give T cell receptor beta chains drawn from one sample of a study of cytomegalovirus exposure and HLA in healthy donors. Repertoires were generated with immunoSEQ multiplex PCR, while TCRdb's copy carries only in-frame clones and drops some. Of over 250,000 clones listed, around 85% are singletons. Material for sequencing was PBMCs. The receptors derive from a woman aged 18 to 35 in good health and CMV-seronegative. Each CDR3 is given with its conserved first and last residue. D genes are given only for firm matches. Clone size is given for some rows only: seen once, a few or many times, or a class if the clone is expanded.

>TRBV6-1|-|TRBJ2-7|15|-
CASSEGGTGRYGQYF
TGTGCCAGCAGTGAAGGGGGAACAGGTCGATACGGGCAGTACTTC
>TRBV6-6|TRBD2|TRBJ2-7|13|-
CASRSGGSYEQYF
TGTGCCAGCAGATCGGGGGGCTCCTACGAGCAGTACTTC
>TRBV14|TRBD1|TRBJ1-2|11|-
CASSQGSRGTF
TGTGCCAGCAGCCAAGGGTCCAGGGGGACCTTC
>TRBV9|TRBD1|TRBJ1-3|14|-
CASSAGTAVNTIYF
TGTGCCAGCAGTGCCGGGACAGCCGTAAACACCATATATTTT
>TRBV5-6|-|TRBJ1-2|13|-
CASSLGQGGGYTF
TGTGCCAGCAGCTTGGGGCAGGGTGGTGGCTACACCTTC
>TRBV7-2|TRBD2|TRBJ2-3|17|-
CASSFRAAGVSTDTQYF
TGTGCCAGCAGCTTTCGGGCAGCGGGGGTGAGCACAGATACGCAGTATTTT
>TRBV5-6|TRBD2|TRBJ2-1|14|-
CASRIAGRYNEQFF
TGTGCCAGTAGAATAGCGGGGCGGTACAATGAGCAGTTCTTC
>TRBV30|TRBD1|TRBJ1-2|15|-
CAWSVTLTGADGYTF
TGTGCCTGGAGTGTAACACTGACAGGGGCGGATGGCTACACCTTC
>TRBV5-1|-|TRBJ2-3|11|few
CASSSTDTQYF
TGCGCCAGCAGCTCTACAGATACGCAGTATTTT
>TRBV9|-|TRBJ2-2|15|-
CASSVRRAGTGELFF
TGTGCCAGCAGCGTAAGGAGGGCCGGGACCGGGGAGCTGTTTTTT
>TRBV11-1|TRBD1|TRBJ1-5|14|-
CASSQGGRAQPQHF
TGTGCCAGCAGCCAGGGGGGCAGGGCTCAGCCCCAGCATTTT
>TRBV27|TRBD1|TRBJ1-2|14|-
CASSMDRVLYGYTF
TGTGCCAGCAGTATGGACAGGGTCCTCTATGGCTACACCTTC
>TRBV2|-|TRBJ2-1|13|-
CASSGETANEQFF
TGTGCCAGCAGTGGTGAGACAGCAAATGAGCAGTTCTTC
>TRBV5-1|TRBD1|TRBJ2-3|14|-
CASSLGQEKDTQYF
TGCGCCAGCAGCCTCGGACAGGAGAAAGATACGCAGTATTTT
>TRBV29-1|TRBD1|TRBJ1-4|13|few
CSVVGTANEKLFF
TGCAGCGTTGTGGGGACAGCTAATGAAAAACTGTTTTTT
>TRBV11-3|-|TRBJ2-5|14|-
CASSLRSGQETQYF
TGTGCCAGCAGCTTAAGGAGCGGGCAAGAGACCCAGTACTTC